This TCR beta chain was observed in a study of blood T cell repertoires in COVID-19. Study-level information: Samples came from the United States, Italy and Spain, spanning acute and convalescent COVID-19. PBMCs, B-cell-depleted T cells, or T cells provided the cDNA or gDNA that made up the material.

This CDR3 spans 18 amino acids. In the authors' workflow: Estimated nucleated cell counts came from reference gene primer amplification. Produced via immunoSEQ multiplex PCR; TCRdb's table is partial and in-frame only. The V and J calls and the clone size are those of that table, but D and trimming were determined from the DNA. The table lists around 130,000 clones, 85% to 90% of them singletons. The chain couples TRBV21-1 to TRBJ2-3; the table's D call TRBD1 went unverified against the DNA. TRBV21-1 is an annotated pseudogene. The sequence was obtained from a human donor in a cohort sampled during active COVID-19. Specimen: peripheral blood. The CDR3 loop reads CASSKTEGHAIGTDTQYF. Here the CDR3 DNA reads TGTGCCAGCAGCAAAACCGAGGGACATGCTATTGGCACAGATACGCAGTATTTT.